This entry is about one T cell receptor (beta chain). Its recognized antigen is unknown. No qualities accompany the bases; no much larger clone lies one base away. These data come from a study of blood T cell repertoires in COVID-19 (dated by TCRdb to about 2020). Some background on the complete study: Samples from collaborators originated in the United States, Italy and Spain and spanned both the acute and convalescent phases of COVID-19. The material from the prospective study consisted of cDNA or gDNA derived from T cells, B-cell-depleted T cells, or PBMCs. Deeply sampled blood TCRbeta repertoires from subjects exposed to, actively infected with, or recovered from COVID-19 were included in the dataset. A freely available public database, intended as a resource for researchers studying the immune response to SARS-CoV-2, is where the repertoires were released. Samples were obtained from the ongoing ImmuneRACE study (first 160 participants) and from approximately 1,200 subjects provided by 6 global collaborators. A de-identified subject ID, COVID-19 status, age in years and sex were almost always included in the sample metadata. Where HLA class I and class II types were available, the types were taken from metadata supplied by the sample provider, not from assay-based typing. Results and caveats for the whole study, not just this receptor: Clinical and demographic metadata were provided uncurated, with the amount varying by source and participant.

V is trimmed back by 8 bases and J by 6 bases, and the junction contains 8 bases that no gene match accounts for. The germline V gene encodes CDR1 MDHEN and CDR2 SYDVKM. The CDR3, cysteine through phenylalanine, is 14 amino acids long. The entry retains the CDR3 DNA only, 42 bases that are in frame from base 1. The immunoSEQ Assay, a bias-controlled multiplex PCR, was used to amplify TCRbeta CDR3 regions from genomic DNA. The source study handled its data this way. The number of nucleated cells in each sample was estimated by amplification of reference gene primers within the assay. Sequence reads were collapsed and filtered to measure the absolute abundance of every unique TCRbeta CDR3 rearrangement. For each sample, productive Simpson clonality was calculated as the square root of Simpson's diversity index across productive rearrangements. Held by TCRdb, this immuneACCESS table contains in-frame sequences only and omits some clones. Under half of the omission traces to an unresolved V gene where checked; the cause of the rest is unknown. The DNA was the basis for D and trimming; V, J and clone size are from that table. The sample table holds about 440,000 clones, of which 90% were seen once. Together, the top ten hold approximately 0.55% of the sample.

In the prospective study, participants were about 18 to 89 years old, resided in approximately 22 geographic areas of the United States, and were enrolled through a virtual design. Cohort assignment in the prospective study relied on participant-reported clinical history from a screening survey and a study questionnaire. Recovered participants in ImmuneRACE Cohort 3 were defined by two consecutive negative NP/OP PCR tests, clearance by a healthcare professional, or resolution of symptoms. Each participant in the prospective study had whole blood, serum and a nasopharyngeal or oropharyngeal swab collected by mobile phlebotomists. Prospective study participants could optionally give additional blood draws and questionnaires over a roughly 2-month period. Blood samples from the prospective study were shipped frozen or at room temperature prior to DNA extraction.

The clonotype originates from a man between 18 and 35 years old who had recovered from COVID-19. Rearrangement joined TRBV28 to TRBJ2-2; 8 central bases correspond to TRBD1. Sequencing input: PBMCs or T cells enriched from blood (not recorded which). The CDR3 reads CASGAGGLSGELFF. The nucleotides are TGTGCCAGCGGGGCAGGGGGCTTGTCCGGGGAGCTGTTTTTT. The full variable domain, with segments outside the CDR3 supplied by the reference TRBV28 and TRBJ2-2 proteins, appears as DVKVTQSSRYLVKRTGEKVFLECVQDMDHENMFWYRQDPGLGLRLIYFSYDVKMKEKGDIPEGYSVSREKKERFSLILESASTNQTSMYLCASGAGGLSGELFFGEGSRLTVL.